This passage covers 32 T cell receptor beta chains from one sample sequenced in a study of cytomegalovirus exposure and HLA in healthy donors. This PCR relied on a set of 60 Vbeta primers and 13 Jbeta primers. TCRdb's copy holds only in-frame clones and misses some; the assay was immunoSEQ multiplex PCR. The sample records 99,000 or so clones, 12% to 15% being singletons. The material sequenced was PBMCs. The receptors originated from a female donor in good health and CMV-seronegative.

The sample holds a few counts of this clone. V and J are TRBV7-2 and TRBJ2-7; unclear D gene. V shed 4 bases and J shed 5 bases, with 12 bases lying between them. Germline assignment: CDR1 SGHTA and CDR2 FQGNSA. The CDR3 sequence is 13 residues long. CDR3 nucleotide sequence: TGTGCCAGCAGCTCCCCCCCGGGTGACGAGCAGTACTTC. Translating it yields CASSSPPGDEQYF.

This clone has just a few counts. This sequence joins TRBV29-1 and TRBJ1-2; tentatively, D is TRBD1 (5 bases). Deletions cut 4 bases from V and 5 bases from J, with 8 bases between. The V gene's germline CDR1 is SQVTM and CDR2 ANQGSEA. The CDR3 spans 11 residues. CDR3 protein: CSVVRGYGYTF. The CDR3 DNA is TGCAGCGTTGTTAGGGGTTATGGCTACACCTTC.

V usage is TRBV19 and J usage is TRBJ2-1, with TRBD2 identical over 8 bases. The CDR3 is 15 amino acids. Germline trimming cut 7 bases from V and 4 bases from J; bases unmatched to any gene: 9. Germline V gene sequence: CDR1 LNHDA, CDR2 SQIVND (reference sequence). This CDR3 reads CASKNSGRDYNEQFF. The DNA of the CDR3 is TGTGCCAGTAAGAACAGCGGGAGAGATTACAATGAGCAGTTCTTC.

V and J are TRBV11-2 and TRBJ1-2; TRBD1 matches 7 bases. This CDR3 is 16 amino acids long. Germline loops: CDR1 SGHAT, CDR2 FQNNGV. Losses at the gene ends were 1 base for V and 0 bases for J; bases not matched to a gene: 5. In DNA form, the CDR3 reads TGTGCCAGCAGCTTAGTCCGGGACAGCGCTAACTATGGCTACACCTTC. This encodes CASSLVRDSANYGYTF.

The genes are TRBV7-9 and TRBJ2-5; D remains unclear. CDR1 and CDR2 (germline): SEHNR, FQNEAQ (reference sequence). The length of the CDR3 is 14 residues. The ends were cut back, 5 bases at V and 5 bases at J, with 15 bases in the middle. DNA for the CDR3: TGTGCCAGCAGCCAGCGCGAGTTGGTCGAGACCCAGTACTTC. This translates into CASSQRELVETQYF.

This clone was detected only once. V and J are TRBV4-3 and TRBJ2-5, with TRBD2 identical over 15 bases. The CDR3 sequence is 19 residues long. Trimming cost V 3 bases and J 1 base; bases outside gene matches: 9. Germline loops: CDR1 LGHNA, CDR2 YSLEER. CDR3 in DNA: TGCGCCAGCAGCCACCGGACTAGCGGGAGGGCCGGTCCCCAAGAGACCCAGTACTTC. Amino acid sequence: CASSHRTSGRAGPQETQYF.

This clone occurred a few times. The V and J genes are TRBV11-2 and TRBJ2-1; 8 bases match TRBD2. The CDR3 covers 15 residues. The ends lost 1 base at V and 11 bases at J; junction bases unmatched: 10. Germline values: CDR1 SGHAT, CDR2 FQNNGV. CDR3 sequence reads: CASSLVVLAAPQQFF. In DNA, the CDR3 is TGTGCCAGCAGCTTAGTTGTACTAGCGGCCCCTCAGCAGTTCTTC.

This clone has a handful of counts. This rearrangement joins TRBV7-9 to TRBJ1-1, with a weak D call TRBD1 (6 bases). Per germline, CDR1 SEHNR and CDR2 FQNEAQ (reference sequence). Trimming took off 5 bases at V and 2 bases at J, with 9 bases between the two ends. The CDR3 totals 13 residues. The CDR3 sequence is CASSRDTNTEAFF. The CDR3, as DNA: TGTGCCAGCAGCCGGGACACCAACACTGAAGCTTTCTTT.

The chain couples TRBV4-3 to TRBJ1-2; D is perhaps TRBD1 (6 bases). CDR1 is LGHNA and CDR2 is YSLEER in the germline V gene. The CDR3 has 15 amino acids. V was pared by 5 bases and J by 4 bases, with 17 bases between. The CDR3 sequence is CASSSRPGHLYGYTF. The DNA for the CDR3 is TGCGCCAGCAGCTCGCGTCCGGGACACCTCTATGGCTACACCTTC.

The gene calls are TRBV7-2 and TRBJ2-1; the match to TRBD1 covers 9 bases. CDR1 SGHTA and CDR2 FQGNSA come from the germline V gene. CDR3 size: 17 residues. J was trimmed by 5 bases and V by 1 base; bases with no gene match: 9. CDR3 in DNA: TGTGCCAGCAGCTTAGTTTCCGGGACAGGGAAAAACAATGAGCAGTTCTTC. This encodes CASSLVSGTGKNNEQFF.

This clone has only a few counts. This chain connects TRBV5-1 to TRBJ2-5, with a weak D call TRBD1 (5 bases). The germline V gene has CDR1 SGHRS and CDR2 YFSETQ. The CDR3 has 13 residues. V lost 2 bases to trimming and J lost 3 bases, with 8 bases between them. CDR3 in amino acids: CASSFAGKETQYF. The CDR3 nucleotides read TGCGCCAGCAGCTTTGCAGGGAAAGAGACCCAGTACTTC.

The genes are TRBV30 and TRBJ1-2; 7 bases agree with TRBD1. Germline-derived CDR1 and CDR2 are GTSNPN and SVGIG (reference sequence). The CDR3 extends over 14 amino acids. Unmatched junction bases numbered 5, after V lost 1 base and J lost 3 bases. The CDR3 reads CAWSAGTAYYGYTF. The DNA of the CDR3 is TGTGCCTGGAGTGCCGGGACAGCATACTATGGCTACACCTTC. Combining the CDR3 with reference TRBV30 and TRBJ1-2 gives the whole variable domain SQTIHQWPATLVQPVGSPLSLECTVEGTSNPNLYWYRQAAGRGLQLLFYSVGIGQISSEVPQNLSASRPQDRQFILSSKKLLLSDSGFYLCAWSAGTAYYGYTFGSGTRLTVV.

This clone turned up a few times. This chain links TRBV5-1 with TRBJ1-2; TRBD1 aligns across 9 bases. The CDR3 sequence is 13 residues long. Trimming at V came to 6 bases and at J to 5 bases, leaving 5 bases not matched to a gene. Germline V lookup: CDR1 SGHRS, CDR2 YFSETQ. Here the CDR3 reads CASTLQGAYGYTF. The CDR3 bases are TGCGCCAGCACTCTACAGGGGGCGTATGGCTACACCTTC.

V is TRBV6-6 and J is TRBJ2-7, with 8 bases lining up with TRBD1. V shed 5 bases, J shed 2 bases, and the junction held 8 bases outside the gene matches. This CDR3 has 15 amino acids. Looked up from germline, CDR1 is MNHNY and CDR2 is SVGAGI (reference sequence). This CDR3 is CASSTNRGDPYEQYF. CDR3 bases: TGTGCCAGCAGTACGAACAGGGGGGACCCCTACGAGCAGTACTTC.

This clone was picked up a small number of times. The rearrangement joins TRBV29-1 to TRBJ1-2, with D possibly being TRBD1 (5 bases). CDR1 and CDR2 (germline): SQVTM, ANQGSEA. Trimming cost V 2 bases and J 4 bases, with 14 bases left between them. This CDR3 comprises 14 residues. In DNA form, the CDR3 reads TGCAGCGTTGAACTCCAGGGCGGAACCTATGGCTACACCTTC. Protein product: CSVELQGGTYGYTF.

This clone was seen a handful of times. The rearrangement uses TRBV30 and TRBJ2-3, with 16 bases matching TRBD2. The CDR3 extends over 21 amino acids. V was pared by 4 bases and J by 4 bases, with 20 bases of the junction left unmatched. CDR1 and CDR2 (germline): GTSNPN, SVGIG (reference sequence). The CDR3 spells CAWTSDEGLAGGLSLADTQYF. The CDR3 nucleotides are TGTGCCTGGACCTCCGATGAGGGACTAGCGGGAGGGCTTTCGTTGGCAGATACGCAGTATTTT.

This clone was seen more than once but under ten times. The rearrangement joins TRBV18 to TRBJ2-7, with 9 bases fitting TRBD1. The CDR3 consists of 15 residues. The V segment lost 3 bases and the J segment 7 bases; nucleotides outside the gene matches: 10. Germline values: CDR1 KGHSH, CDR2 LQKENI. CDR3 DNA sequence: TGTGCCAGCTCACCCCTCCGGGACAGGGTTGGTGAGCAGTACTTC. It translates to CASSPLRDRVGEQYF.

V usage is TRBV19 and J usage is TRBJ1-5; 7 nucleotides agree with TRBD1. Germline V gene sequence: CDR1 LNHDA, CDR2 SQIVND (reference sequence). The CDR3 loop spans 16 amino acids. V was clipped by 4 bases and J by 0 bases; unmatched bases: 6. The CDR3 DNA reads TGTGCCAGTAGTACCCTGGGACAGAATAGCAATCAGCCCCAGCATTTT. It encodes CASSTLGQNSNQPQHF.

This chain uses TRBV18 with TRBJ2-7, with 10 bases matching TRBD2. Per the germline V gene, CDR1 is KGHSH and CDR2 is LQKENI. The CDR3 totals 13 residues. V lost 1 base, J lost 6 bases, and 0 bases stayed unmatched. In DNA, the CDR3 is TGTGCCAGCTCACCACAGCGGGAGGGCGAGCAGTACTTC. Translating it yields CASSPQREGEQYF.

The chain has TRBV4-2 and TRBJ2-1, with 10 bases aligning to TRBD2. The CDR3 has 17 residues. Germline CDR1 is LGHNA and CDR2 is YNFKEQ. V lost 4 bases and J lost 4; bases outside the gene matches: 10. CDR3 region: CASSPGSLAGGYNEQFF. The CDR3 nucleotides read TGTGCCAGCAGCCCAGGTTCATTAGCGGGGGGTTACAATGAGCAGTTCTTC.

V and J are TRBV28 and TRBJ1-2; D might be TRBD1 (6 bases). The germline gives CDR1 MDHEN, CDR2 SYDVKM. This CDR3 comprises 17 residues. V dropped 4 bases and J dropped 0 bases, with 18 bases sitting between them. The CDR3 DNA reads as TGTGCCAGCAGTTCGAACCACGGGGACACACCTAACTATGGCTACACCTTC. Translation gives CASSSNHGDTPNYGYTF.

This clone has a handful of counts. The chain employs TRBV5-4 and TRBJ2-3; 13 nucleotides align to TRBD2. Germline V gene sequence: CDR1 SGHNT, CDR2 YYREEE (reference sequence). The CDR3 contains 16 residues. V lost 3 bases to trimming and J lost 5 bases; unmatched junction nucleotides: 6. In DNA, the CDR3 is TGTGCCAGCAGCTCAAGACTAGCGGGAGGCATAGATACGCAGTATTTT. Translation gives CASSSRLAGGIDTQYF.

This clone has a handful of counts. The chain couples TRBV7-6 to TRBJ2-7; 9 nucleotides match TRBD2. Germline V gene sequence: CDR1 SGHVS, CDR2 FNYEAQ. CDR3 length: 15 amino acids. V was clipped by 4 bases and J by 0 bases; unmatched bases: 4. The CDR3 protein is CASSSASGTSYEQYF. The CDR3 bases are TGTGCCAGCAGCTCTGCTAGCGGGACCTCCTACGAGCAGTACTTC.

The chain carries TRBV5-1 and TRBJ1-2; the D gene is possibly TRBD1 (5 bases). CDR3 length: 14 amino acids. Germline V gene sequence: CDR1 SGHRS, CDR2 YFSETQ. V dropped 0 bases and J dropped 4 bases, with 10 bases sitting between them. The CDR3: CASSLAGGTYGYTF. CDR3 bases: TGCGCCAGCAGCTTGGCCGGAGGGACCTATGGCTACACCTTC.

The rearrangement joins TRBV29-1 to TRBJ2-1, with D tentatively TRBD1 (6 bases). Germline V gene sequence: CDR1 SQVTM, CDR2 ANQGSEA. The CDR3 is 11 amino acids. V was shortened by 7 bases and J by 7 bases, with 11 bases between the two germline ends. The DNA for the CDR3 is TGCAGCGAGCTGGGGGCTAATGAGCAGTTCTTC. Its protein is CSELGANEQFF.

This chain connects TRBV6-5 to TRBJ1-2; D is unclear. V dropped 5 bases and J dropped 8 bases, with 12 bases sitting between them. Per the germline V gene, CDR1 is MNHEY and CDR2 is SVGAGI. The CDR3 length is 12 residues. The CDR3 coding sequence is TGTGCCAGCAGTCCTTCCAGCAGGGGCTACACCTTC. Residues: CASSPSSRGYTF.

This sequence joins TRBV10-3 and TRBJ2-2, with D perhaps matching TRBD1 (5 bases). CDR1 is ENHRY, CDR2 SYGVKD, per germline. With 11 bases removed from V and 0 bases from J, the gap between germline ends came to 10 bases. The CDR3 is 13 residues long. CDR3: CASTESNTGELFF. The CDR3 DNA reads as TGTGCCTCGACAGAATCGAACACCGGGGAGCTGTTTTTT.

This clone was counted between two and nine times. The chain links TRBV7-9 to TRBJ2-3, with TRBD2 identical over 8 bases. Trimming cost V 5 bases and J 6 bases; bases outside gene matches: 7. CDR3 size: 14 residues. Per the germline V gene, CDR1 is SEHNR and CDR2 is FQNEAQ (reference sequence). As DNA, the CDR3 is TGTGCCAGCAGCCTGGGACTAGGGGCGGATACGCAGTATTTT. It is translated as CASSLGLGADTQYF.

The rearrangement uses TRBV19 and TRBJ1-4; D might be TRBD1 (6 bases). This CDR3 comprises 15 residues. Trimming cost V 4 bases and J 6 bases, with 15 bases left between them. CDR1 and CDR2 (germline): LNHDA, SQIVND (reference sequence). The CDR3 spells CASSTVGGRDEKLFF. The CDR3 region has the DNA TGTGCCAGTAGTACAGTGGGGGGGCGCGATGAAAAACTGTTTTTT. Using reference TRBV19 and TRBJ1-4 for the parts outside the CDR3, the full variable domain is DGGITQSPKYLFRKEGQNVTLSCEQNLNHDAMYWYRQDPGQGLRLIYYSQIVNDFQKGDIAEGYSVSREKKESFPLTVTSAQKNPTAFYLCASSTVGGRDEKLFFGSGTQLSVL.

A few counts support this clone. The genes are TRBV6-6 and TRBJ1-4, with D perhaps matching TRBD1 (6 bases). Germline V CDR1 and CDR2: MNHNY, SVGAGI (reference sequence). Trimming shortened V by 7 bases and J by 0 bases, and 9 bases separated the two germline ends. The CDR3 length is 14 residues. The CDR3 sequence is CASKQGATNEKLFF. The CDR3 coding sequence is TGTGCCAGCAAACAGGGTGCAACTAATGAAAAACTGTTTTTT.

J is TRBJ1-1 and V is TRBV5-1; D call uncertain. Trimming removed 0 bases at V and 0 bases at J, with 9 bases between. The germline V gene has CDR1 SGHRS and CDR2 YFSETQ. This CDR3 has 15 residues. The CDR3: CASSLEGSMNTEAFF. The CDR3 region has the DNA TGCGCCAGCAGCTTGGAAGGGAGCATGAACACTGAAGCTTTCTTT.

The J gene is TRBJ2-7, the V gene TRBV19, with 7 bases fitting TRBD1. There are 15 residues in the CDR3. Germline V lookup: CDR1 LNHDA, CDR2 SQIVND (reference sequence). V trimming: 3 bases; J trimming: 4 bases; junction bases outside the gene matches: 9. The CDR3 loop is CASSMIQTGQYEQYF. The CDR3 bases are TGTGCCAGTAGTATGATCCAGACAGGGCAATACGAGCAGTACTTC.